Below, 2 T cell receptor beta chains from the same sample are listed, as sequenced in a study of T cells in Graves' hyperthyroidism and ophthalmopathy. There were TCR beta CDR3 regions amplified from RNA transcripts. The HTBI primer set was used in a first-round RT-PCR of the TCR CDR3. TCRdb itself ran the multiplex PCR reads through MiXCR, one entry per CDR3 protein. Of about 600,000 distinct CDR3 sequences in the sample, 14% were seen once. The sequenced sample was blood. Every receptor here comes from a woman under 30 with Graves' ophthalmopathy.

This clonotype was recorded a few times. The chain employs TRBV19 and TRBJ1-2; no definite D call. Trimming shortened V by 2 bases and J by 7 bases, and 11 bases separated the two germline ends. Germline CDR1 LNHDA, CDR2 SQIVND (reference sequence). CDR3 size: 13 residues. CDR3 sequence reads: CASSIKGIGGYTF. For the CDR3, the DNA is TGTGCCAGTAGTATAAAAGGGATAGGTGGCTACACCTTC.

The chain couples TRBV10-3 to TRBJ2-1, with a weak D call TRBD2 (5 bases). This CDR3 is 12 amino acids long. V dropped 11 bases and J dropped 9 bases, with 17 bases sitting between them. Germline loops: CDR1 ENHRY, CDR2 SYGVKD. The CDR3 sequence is CALVEVEGEQFF. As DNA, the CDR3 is TGTGCCCTAGTGGAGGTTGAGGGTGAGCAGTTCTTC.